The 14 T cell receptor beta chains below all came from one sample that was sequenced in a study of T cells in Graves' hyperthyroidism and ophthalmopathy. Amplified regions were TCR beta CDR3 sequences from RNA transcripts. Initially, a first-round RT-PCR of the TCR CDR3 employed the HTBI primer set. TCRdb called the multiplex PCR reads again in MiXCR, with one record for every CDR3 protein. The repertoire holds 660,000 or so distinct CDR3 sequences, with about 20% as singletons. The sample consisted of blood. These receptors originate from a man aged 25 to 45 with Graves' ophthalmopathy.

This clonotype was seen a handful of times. CDR3 residues: CASSLRFHSGTTSSYEQYF. CDR3 sequence (DNA): TGTGCCAGCAGTTTAAGGTTTCATAGCGGGACCACGAGCTCCTACGAGCAGTACTTC. The chain is built from TRBV27 and TRBJ2-7; 8 nucleotides line up with TRBD2. Looked up from germline, CDR1 is MNHEY and CDR2 is SMNVEV (reference sequence). The CDR3 runs to 19 residues. J was trimmed by 0 bases and V by 2 bases; bases with no gene match: 15.

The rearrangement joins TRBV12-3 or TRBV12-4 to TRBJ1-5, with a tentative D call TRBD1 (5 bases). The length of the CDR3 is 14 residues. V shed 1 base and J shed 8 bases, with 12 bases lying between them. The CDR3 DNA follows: TGTGCCAGCAGTTTAGGACTCCCCAGGGAGCCCCAGCATTTT. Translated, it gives CASSLGLPREPQHF.

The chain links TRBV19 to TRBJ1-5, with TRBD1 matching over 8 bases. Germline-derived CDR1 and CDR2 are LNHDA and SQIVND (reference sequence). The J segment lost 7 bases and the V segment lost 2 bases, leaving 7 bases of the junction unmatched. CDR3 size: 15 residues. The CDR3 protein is CASSIKGTGSQPQHF. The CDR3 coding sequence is TGTGCCAGTAGTATAAAAGGGACAGGATCACAGCCCCAGCATTTT.

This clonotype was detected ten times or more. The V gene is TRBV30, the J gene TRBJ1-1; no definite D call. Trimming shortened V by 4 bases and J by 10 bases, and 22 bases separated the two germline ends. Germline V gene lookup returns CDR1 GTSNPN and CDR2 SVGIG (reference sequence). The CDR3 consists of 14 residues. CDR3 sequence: CAWTKGTDRLVAFF. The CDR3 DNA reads TGTGCCTGGACCAAAGGTACAGATAGACTTGTAGCTTTCTTT.

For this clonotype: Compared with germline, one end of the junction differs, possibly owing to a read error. CDR3: CASSQDRASGSEQLF. The CDR3 nucleotides read TGTGCCAGCAGCCAAGATAGGGCTAGCGGGAGTGAGCAGCTCTTC. The chain uses TRBV14 and TRBJ2-1; 10 bases are a match to TRBD2. This CDR3 region has 15 residues. CDR1 is SGHDN, CDR2 FVKESK, per germline.

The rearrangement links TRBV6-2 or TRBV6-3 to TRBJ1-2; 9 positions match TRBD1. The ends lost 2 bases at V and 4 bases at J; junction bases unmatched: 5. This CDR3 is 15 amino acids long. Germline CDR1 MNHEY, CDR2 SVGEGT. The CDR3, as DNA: TGTGCCAGCAGTTACGGTGGACAGGGGTTCTATGGCTACACCTTC. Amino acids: CASSYGGQGFYGYTF.

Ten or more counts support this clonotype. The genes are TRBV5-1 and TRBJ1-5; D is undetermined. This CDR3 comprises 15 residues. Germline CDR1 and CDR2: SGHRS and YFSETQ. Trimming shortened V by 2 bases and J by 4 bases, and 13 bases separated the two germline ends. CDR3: CASSLLGRLNQPQHF. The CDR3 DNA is TGCGCCAGCAGCTTATTGGGTCGTCTGAATCAGCCCCAGCATTTT.

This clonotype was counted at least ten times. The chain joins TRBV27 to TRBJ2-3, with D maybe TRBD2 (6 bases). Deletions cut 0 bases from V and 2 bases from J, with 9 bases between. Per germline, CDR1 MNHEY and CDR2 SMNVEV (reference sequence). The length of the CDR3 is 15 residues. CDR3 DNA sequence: TGTGCCAGCAGTTTATCGTGGAGGGCCACAGATACGCAGTATTTT. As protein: CASSLSWRATDTQYF.

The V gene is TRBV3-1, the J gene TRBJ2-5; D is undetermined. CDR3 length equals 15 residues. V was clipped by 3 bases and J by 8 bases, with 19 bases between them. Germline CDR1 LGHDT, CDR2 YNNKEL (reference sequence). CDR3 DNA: TGTGCCAGCAGCCACCCCTCAGATGTGTGGGGTACCCAGTACTTC. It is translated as CASSHPSDVWGTQYF.

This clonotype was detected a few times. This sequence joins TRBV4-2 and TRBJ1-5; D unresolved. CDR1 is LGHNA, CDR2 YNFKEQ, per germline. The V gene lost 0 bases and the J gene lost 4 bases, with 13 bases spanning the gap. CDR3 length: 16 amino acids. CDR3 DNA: TGTGCCAGCAGCCAAGATCCTGGCAGTAATAATCAGCCCCAGCATTTT. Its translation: CASSQDPGSNNQPQHF.

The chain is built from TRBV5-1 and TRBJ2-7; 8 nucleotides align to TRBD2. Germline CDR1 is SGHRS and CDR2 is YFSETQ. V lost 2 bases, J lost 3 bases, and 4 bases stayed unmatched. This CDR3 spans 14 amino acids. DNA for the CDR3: TGCGCCAGCAGCTTTAGCGGGGTTGACTACGAGCAGTACTTC. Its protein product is CASSFSGVDYEQYF.

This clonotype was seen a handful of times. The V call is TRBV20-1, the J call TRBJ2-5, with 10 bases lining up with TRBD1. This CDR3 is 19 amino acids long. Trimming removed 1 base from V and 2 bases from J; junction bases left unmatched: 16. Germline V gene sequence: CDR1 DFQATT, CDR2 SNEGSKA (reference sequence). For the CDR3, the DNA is TGCAGTGCTAGAGCTGGGGGCGGGACAGGGGATTCGTATCAAGAGACCCAGTACTTC. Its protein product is CSARAGGGTGDSYQETQYF.

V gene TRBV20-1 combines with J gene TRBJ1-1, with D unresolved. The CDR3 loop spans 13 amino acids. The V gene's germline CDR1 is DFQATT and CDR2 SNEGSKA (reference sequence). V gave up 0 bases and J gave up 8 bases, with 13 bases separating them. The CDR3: CSARDRTVEEAFF. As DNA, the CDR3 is TGCAGTGCTAGAGATAGAACAGTGGAGGAAGCTTTCTTT.

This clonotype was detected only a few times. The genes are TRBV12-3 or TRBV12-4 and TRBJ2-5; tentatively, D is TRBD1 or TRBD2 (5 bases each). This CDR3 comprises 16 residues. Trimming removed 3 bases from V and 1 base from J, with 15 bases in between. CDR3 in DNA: TGTGCCAGCAGTTTTACCCCTCCGGGGACCCAAGAGACCCAGTACTTC. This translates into CASSFTPPGTQETQYF.